Sequencing of this T cell receptor (beta chain) was carried out in a study of tissue T cells after allogeneic stem cell transplantation. Notes on the study in general: The study did not identify alloreactive or antigen-specific tissue TCRs, and some clones might be persisting host cells. Anatomically similar tissues had similar TCR repertoires within each patient.

A note on this clone: Its specificity is not known. These gene names are mouse names.

Method: immunoSEQ multiplex PCR; TCRdb's copy keeps in-frame clones and lacks some. The table records some 5,000 clones, 51% of them present only once. Time point given: mouse harvest day 7 after allogeneic transplant. Each mouse received 10^7 T-cell-depleted marrow cells plus 10^6 splenic CD5+ T cells by tail vein. The source of this sequence is a female BALB/c mouse given C57BL/6 T cells with graft-versus-host disease after an allogeneic hematopoietic cell transplant. Input material: gut tissue.

CDR3 sequence: CASSFSLTEVFF. CDR3 DNA, as far as it was read: TGTGCCAGCAGTTTCAGCCTCACAGAAGTCTTC. V gene TRBV13-1 combines with J gene TRBJ1-1; D is unclear. The read stops 1 residue short of the end of the CDR3; the missing end is completed from the germline J gene. This CDR3 spans 12 amino acids. The germline V gene encodes CDR1 NSHNY and CDR2 SYGAGN. The ends were cut back, 4 bases at V and 4 bases at J, with 8 bases in the middle.